These T cell receptor beta chains were read from a single sample in a study of shared clonotypes between healthy human individuals. Data came from immunoSEQ multiplex PCR; TCRdb stores just in-frame clones and leaves some out. The table lists roughly 1 million clones, around 74% of them singletons. The sample was memory CD4+ T cells sorted from blood. The receptors come from a man aged 18-30 years in good health. Both conserved end residues are part of each CDR3. A D gene is named only where the DNA matches it firmly. Clone size is stated in some rows and not others, as once, few, many or a class when expanded.

v_gene	abundance	j_gene	d_gene	CDR3aa	CDR3nt
TRBV7-2	NA	TRBJ1-6	TRBD1	CASSLRGRNEYNSPLHF	TGTGCCAGCAGCCTCAGGGGGCGAAACGAGTATAATTCACCCCTCCACTTT
TRBV9	many	TRBJ2-3	NA	CASSVLPGQGMDTQYF	TGTGCCAGCAGCGTATTGCCTGGGCAGGGAATGGATACGCAGTATTTT
TRBV18	NA	TRBJ2-5	NA	CASSDQETQYF	TGTGCCAGCTCCGACCAAGAGACCCAGTACTTC
TRBV7-9	few	TRBJ1-4	NA	CASSVDTSNGKLFF	TGTGCCAGCAGCGTGGACACAAGCAACGGGAAACTGTTTTTT
TRBV28	NA	TRBJ1-1	NA	CASFDLPEAFF	TGTGCCAGCTTCGACCTTCCTGAAGCTTTCTTT
TRBV5-4	once	TRBJ2-5	TRBD1	CASSPGSGGLETQYF	TGTGCCAGCAGCCCGGGGTCAGGGGGCCTGGAGACCCAGTACTTC
TRBV18	once	TRBJ1-5	TRBD1	CASSPGTEHYQPQHF	TGTGCCAGCTCACCGGGGACAGAACACTATCAGCCCCAGCATTTT
TRBV28	NA	TRBJ1-2	NA	CASSLSRGYYGYTF	TGTGCCAGCAGTTTAAGCAGGGGTTACTATGGCTACACCTTC
TRBV30	NA	TRBJ1-2	NA	CAWSRKGPYGYTF	TGTGCCTGGAGTCGAAAAGGTCCCTATGGCTACACCTTC
TRBV18	NA	TRBJ1-1	NA	CASSRDGGTEAFF	TGTGCCAGCTCACGGGACGGCGGCACTGAAGCTTTCTTT
TRBV7-2	NA	TRBJ2-1	NA	CASSPRTGRDEQFF	TGTGCCAGCAGCCCCCGGACAGGGAGGGATGAGCAGTTCTTC
TRBV2	NA	TRBJ2-2	TRBD2	CASSEAGSGRAPGELFF	TGTGCCAGCAGTGAAGCTGGCAGCGGGAGGGCCCCCGGGGAGCTGTTTTTT
TRBV5-4	NA	TRBJ1-1	NA	CASSPDPKAAVAFF	TGTGCCAGCAGCCCTGACCCCAAGGCAGCGGTAGCTTTCTTT
TRBV18	NA	TRBJ2-7	TRBD2	CASSPGTNEQYF	TGTGCCAGCTCACCAGGGACTAACGAGCAGTACTTC
TRBV7-3	NA	TRBJ2-1	NA	CASSLRTSAYNEQFF	TGTGCCAGCAGCCTAAGGACATCGGCCTACAATGAGCAGTTCTTC
TRBV6-5	NA	TRBJ1-2	NA	CASSPGNWGYTF	TGTGCCAGCAGCCCCGGCAACTGGGGCTACACCTTC
TRBV5-6	NA	TRBJ2-7	NA	CASSLVGGTIYEQYF	TGTGCCAGCAGCTTGGTCGGGGGTACTATCTACGAGCAGTACTTC
TRBV19	NA	TRBJ2-5	NA	CASSTGTHVVTQYF	TGTGCCAGTAGTACGGGAACCCATGTCGTGACCCAGTACTTC
TRBV7-9	NA	TRBJ2-3	NA	CASSLLQGGKDTQYF	TGTGCCAGCAGCTTACTCCAGGGGGGCAAAGATACGCAGTATTTT
TRBV29-1	NA	TRBJ1-2	NA	CSVDARATNYGYTF	TGCAGCGTTGACGCCAGGGCCACTAACTATGGCTACACCTTC
TRBV4-1	NA	TRBJ2-1	TRBD1	CASSLQPETGGQNEQFF	TGCGCCAGCAGCCTCCAGCCCGAGACAGGGGGCCAAAATGAGCAGTTCTTC